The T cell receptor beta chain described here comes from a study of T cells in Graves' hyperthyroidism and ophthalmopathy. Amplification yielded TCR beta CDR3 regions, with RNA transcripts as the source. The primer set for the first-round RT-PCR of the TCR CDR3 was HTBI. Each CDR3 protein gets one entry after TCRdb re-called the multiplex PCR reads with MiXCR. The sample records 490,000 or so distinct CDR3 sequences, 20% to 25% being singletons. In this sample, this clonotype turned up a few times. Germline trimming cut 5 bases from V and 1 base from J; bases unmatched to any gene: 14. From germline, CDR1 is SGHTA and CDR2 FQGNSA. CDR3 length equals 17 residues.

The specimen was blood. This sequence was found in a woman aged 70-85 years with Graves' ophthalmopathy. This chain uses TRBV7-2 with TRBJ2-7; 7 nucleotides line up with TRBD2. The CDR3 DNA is TGTGCCAGCAGCCCCATGCCCCCTAGCGGATTTTCCTACGAGCAGTACTTC. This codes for CASSPMPPSGFSYEQYF.